A selection of T cell receptor beta chains follows, all from one sample in a study of blood T cell repertoires in COVID-19. The table came from immunoSEQ multiplex PCR; TCRdb's copy has only in-frame clones and leaves some out. This table has about 120,000 clones, 85% appearing once. The sample comprised peripheral blood. The receptor set was obtained from an elderly man with acute or convalescent COVID-19. CDR3s include the opening cysteine and the closing phenylalanine or tryptophan. Each record gives: V gene, D gene, CDR3 length, clone size, J gene, CDR3 DNA, CDR3 protein. A D gene is named only where the DNA matches it firmly. Part of the rows lack a size; the others show once, few, many or a class for expanded clones.

V gene: TRBV29-1; D gene: TRBD1; CDR3 length: 13; clone size: .; J gene: TRBJ1-1; CDR3 DNA: TGCAGCGTCACCGGGACAGTGAACACTGAAGCTTTCTTT; CDR3 protein: CSVTGTVNTEAFF
V gene: TRBV7-8; D gene: .; CDR3 length: 16; clone size: .; J gene: TRBJ1-5; CDR3 DNA: TGTGCCAGCAGCTTAGCGAACAAACAGGCCAATCAGCCCCAGCATTTT; CDR3 protein: CASSLANKQANQPQHF
V gene: TRBV27; D gene: .; CDR3 length: 14; clone size: .; J gene: TRBJ2-2; CDR3 DNA: TGTGCCAGCAGTTTATTTTCCCGCGGGGGGGAGCTGTTTTTT; CDR3 protein: CASSLFSRGGELFF
V gene: TRBV5-1; D gene: .; CDR3 length: 15; clone size: .; J gene: TRBJ2-6; CDR3 DNA: TGCGCCAGCAGCTTGGCGAGCTCTGGGGCCAACGTCCTGACTTTC; CDR3 protein: CASSLASSGANVLTF
V gene: TRBV9; D gene: .; CDR3 length: 14; clone size: .; J gene: TRBJ2-1; CDR3 DNA: TGTGCCAGCAGCGTAGCCCATTCCTACAATGAGCAGTTCTTC; CDR3 protein: CASSVAHSYNEQFF
V gene: TRBV6-5; D gene: .; CDR3 length: 15; clone size: .; J gene: TRBJ2-7; CDR3 DNA: TGTGCCAGCAGTTACCGGAAGGCGGGCCCCTACGAGCAGTACTTC; CDR3 protein: CASSYRKAGPYEQYF
V gene: TRBV7-9; D gene: TRBD2; CDR3 length: 18; clone size: .; J gene: TRBJ2-1; CDR3 DNA: TGTGCCAGCAGCTCCGGGACTAGCGGGATTAGTGGAGACAATGAGCAGTTCTTC; CDR3 protein: CASSSGTSGISGDNEQFF
V gene: TRBV6-5; D gene: .; CDR3 length: 13; clone size: .; J gene: TRBJ1-4; CDR3 DNA: TGTGCCAGCAGTTACCAACGAGATGAAAAACTGTTTTTT; CDR3 protein: CASSYQRDEKLFF
V gene: TRBV24-1; D gene: TRBD1; CDR3 length: 13; clone size: .; J gene: TRBJ2-7; CDR3 DNA: TGTGCCACCAGTGGACAGGGAGTCAACGAGCAGTACTTC; CDR3 protein: CATSGQGVNEQYF
V gene: TRBV6-1; D gene: .; CDR3 length: 16; clone size: once; J gene: TRBJ1-1; CDR3 DNA: TGTGCCAGCAGTGACATGGGGGCCCAAATCAACACTGAAGCTTTCTTT; CDR3 protein: CASSDMGAQINTEAFF
V gene: TRBV6-2/TRBV6-3; D gene: .; CDR3 length: 17; clone size: .; J gene: TRBJ2-1; CDR3 DNA: TGTGCCAGCAGTTCCTCAGGTCGGACTGACAATCACAATGAGCAGTTCTTC; CDR3 protein: CASSSSGRTDNHNEQFF
V gene: TRBV12-2; D gene: .; CDR3 length: 16; clone size: .; J gene: TRBJ2-7; CDR3 DNA: TGTGCAAGTCGCTTAGCTTGGGACAGGCACTCCTACGAGCAGTACTTC; CDR3 protein: CASRLAWDRHSYEQYF
V gene: TRBV15; D gene: .; CDR3 length: 14; clone size: .; J gene: TRBJ2-3; CDR3 DNA: TGTGCCACCTCAATGGGGGGAAGTGCAGATACGCAGTATTTT; CDR3 protein: CATSMGGSADTQYF
V gene: TRBV29-1; D gene: TRBD1; CDR3 length: 14; clone size: .; J gene: TRBJ1-1; CDR3 DNA: TGCAGCGCCGCGCAACAGGGGGCTGGGACTGAAGCTTTCTTT; CDR3 protein: CSAAQQGAGTEAFF
V gene: TRBV19; D gene: .; CDR3 length: 13; clone size: .; J gene: TRBJ1-2; CDR3 DNA: TGTGCCAGTAGTCTCGTACAGGGTTATGGCTACACCTTC; CDR3 protein: CASSLVQGYGYTF
V gene: TRBV5-4; D gene: TRBD1; CDR3 length: 15; clone size: .; J gene: TRBJ2-7; CDR3 DNA: TGTGCCAGCAGCTTCGGGACAGGGGGCTCCTACGAGCAGTACTTC; CDR3 protein: CASSFGTGGSYEQYF
V gene: TRBV6-5; D gene: .; CDR3 length: 12; clone size: .; J gene: TRBJ1-1; CDR3 DNA: TGTGCCAGCAGCCCAGGGATAACTGAAGCTTTCTTT; CDR3 protein: CASSPGITEAFF
V gene: TRBV7-2; D gene: .; CDR3 length: 15; clone size: .; J gene: TRBJ1-1; CDR3 DNA: TGTGCCAGCAGCTCCGGAGGCAGACTGAACACTGAAGCTTTCTTT; CDR3 protein: CASSSGGRLNTEAFF
V gene: TRBV5-1; D gene: .; CDR3 length: 12; clone size: .; J gene: TRBJ1-1; CDR3 DNA: TGCGCCAGCAGCCCGGGAAACACTGAAGCTTTCTTT; CDR3 protein: CASSPGNTEAFF
V gene: TRBV6-2/TRBV6-3; D gene: TRBD1; CDR3 length: 14; clone size: .; J gene: TRBJ1-5; CDR3 DNA: TGTGCCAGCAGTCTACAGGGGGGACATCAGCCCCAGCATTTT; CDR3 protein: CASSLQGGHQPQHF
V gene: TRBV4-1; D gene: TRBD2; CDR3 length: 17; clone size: .; J gene: TRBJ2-3; CDR3 DNA: TGCGCCAGCAGTCACTCAGGACTAGCGGGACTCACAGATACGCAGTATTTT; CDR3 protein: CASSHSGLAGLTDTQYF
V gene: TRBV18; D gene: .; CDR3 length: 14; clone size: .; J gene: TRBJ2-5; CDR3 DNA: TGTGCCAGCTCCCAAGGGACACTACAAGAGACCCAGTACTTC; CDR3 protein: CASSQGTLQETQYF
V gene: TRBV11-2; D gene: TRBD1; CDR3 length: 14; clone size: .; J gene: TRBJ1-2; CDR3 DNA: TGTGCCAGCAGTTTCGGGACAGCTGGCTATGGCTACACCTTC; CDR3 protein: CASSFGTAGYGYTF
V gene: TRBV5-1; D gene: TRBD1; CDR3 length: 15; clone size: .; J gene: TRBJ2-3; CDR3 DNA: TGCGCCAGCAGCCTCTCGACAGGGGGCTCAGATACGCAGTATTTT; CDR3 protein: CASSLSTGGSDTQYF
V gene: TRBV19; D gene: .; CDR3 length: 16; clone size: .; J gene: TRBJ1-2; CDR3 DNA: TGTGCCAGTAGTATCACGAAGGGGCGAGCTAACTATGGCTACACCTTC; CDR3 protein: CASSITKGRANYGYTF
V gene: TRBV19; D gene: .; CDR3 length: 15; clone size: .; J gene: TRBJ1-5; CDR3 DNA: TGTGCCAGTAGCCCCGGGACAACCCCCCTTGAGCCCCAGCATTTT; CDR3 protein: CASSPGTTPLEPQHF
V gene: TRBV5-1; D gene: TRBD1; CDR3 length: 12; clone size: .; J gene: TRBJ2-5; CDR3 DNA: TGCGCCAGCAGCTCGACAGGGGAGACCCAGTACTTC; CDR3 protein: CASSSTGETQYF
V gene: TRBV5-6; D gene: TRBD2; CDR3 length: 15; clone size: .; J gene: TRBJ2-5; CDR3 DNA: TGTGCCAGCAGCTTCGGTAGCGGGAGAGGGGAGACCCAGTACTTC; CDR3 protein: CASSFGSGRGETQYF
V gene: TRBV30; D gene: .; CDR3 length: 12; clone size: once; J gene: TRBJ1-2; CDR3 DNA: TGTGCCGGGTGGGGGGAGGTAAATGGCTACACCTTC; CDR3 protein: CAGWGEVNGYTF
V gene: TRBV5-1; D gene: .; CDR3 length: 16; clone size: .; J gene: TRBJ2-1; CDR3 DNA: TGCGCCAGCAGCTTGGGGGCAGGGTGGGGTAACAATGAGCAGTTCTTC; CDR3 protein: CASSLGAGWGNNEQFF
V gene: TRBV9; D gene: TRBD1; CDR3 length: 15; clone size: .; J gene: TRBJ2-4; CDR3 DNA: TGTGCCAGCAGCCAGGAGCAGGGGGTCGGTACCATTCAGTACTTC; CDR3 protein: CASSQEQGVGTIQYF
V gene: TRBV18; D gene: TRBD1; CDR3 length: 15; clone size: .; J gene: TRBJ1-2; CDR3 DNA: TGTGCCAGCTCTCCAATGGACAGGGCAGCCTATGGCTACACCTTC; CDR3 protein: CASSPMDRAAYGYTF
V gene: TRBV29-1; D gene: .; CDR3 length: 10; clone size: .; J gene: TRBJ1-1; CDR3 DNA: TGCAGCGCTAGGGAACAGGTGACTTTCTTT; CDR3 protein: CSAREQVTFF
V gene: TRBV6-1; D gene: .; CDR3 length: 16; clone size: .; J gene: TRBJ2-2; CDR3 DNA: TGTGCCAGCAGTGATTATAGGGGAGCGGGCACCGGGGAGCTGTTTTTT; CDR3 protein: CASSDYRGAGTGELFF
V gene: TRBV7-3; D gene: TRBD2; CDR3 length: 14; clone size: .; J gene: TRBJ2-1; CDR3 DNA: TGTGCCAGCAGCGCCGGGACTAGCGTCAATGAGCAGTTCTTC; CDR3 protein: CASSAGTSVNEQFF
V gene: TRBV3-1/TRBV3-2; D gene: .; CDR3 length: 15; clone size: .; J gene: TRBJ1-1; CDR3 DNA: TGTGCCAGCAGCCAAGTGACAACGGTTGGCGCTGAAGCTTTCTTT; CDR3 protein: CASSQVTTVGAEAFF
V gene: TRBV20-1; D gene: .; CDR3 length: 14; clone size: .; J gene: TRBJ2-5; CDR3 DNA: TGCAGTGCTAGTAGTACGGGAGTATCGGAGACCCAGTACTTC; CDR3 protein: CSASSTGVSETQYF
V gene: TRBV5-8; D gene: .; CDR3 length: 15; clone size: .; J gene: TRBJ2-1; CDR3 DNA: TGTGCCAGCAGCTTTGGGGGGGCCTCCTACAATGAGCAGTTCTTC; CDR3 protein: CASSFGGASYNEQFF
V gene: TRBV5-1; D gene: TRBD1; CDR3 length: 16; clone size: .; J gene: TRBJ2-7; CDR3 DNA: TGCGCCAGCAGCCATCTAACAGGGGGCTCTACCTACGAGCAGTACTTC; CDR3 protein: CASSHLTGGSTYEQYF
V gene: TRBV11-2; D gene: .; CDR3 length: 13; clone size: .; J gene: TRBJ2-5; CDR3 DNA: TGTGCCAGCAGCTTAGAGAGCAAATCTACCCAGTACTTC; CDR3 protein: CASSLESKSTQYF
V gene: TRBV11-3; D gene: .; CDR3 length: 14; clone size: .; J gene: TRBJ1-1; CDR3 DNA: TGTGCCAGCAGCTTAACGCCAAGCTCGCCTGAAGCTTTCTTT; CDR3 protein: CASSLTPSSPEAFF
V gene: TRBV10-3; D gene: TRBD2; CDR3 length: 17; clone size: .; J gene: TRBJ2-3; CDR3 DNA: TGTGCCATCAGTGAGTCGGCGCGGGGGGGCCGAACAGATACGCAGTATTTT; CDR3 protein: CAISESARGGRTDTQYF
V gene: TRBV7-2; D gene: .; CDR3 length: 15; clone size: .; J gene: TRBJ2-6; CDR3 DNA: TGTGCCAGCAGAAATCAGGGTGCTGGGGCCAACGTCCTGACTTTC; CDR3 protein: CASRNQGAGANVLTF
V gene: TRBV9; D gene: TRBD1; CDR3 length: 15; clone size: medium-sized; J gene: TRBJ2-1; CDR3 DNA: TGTGCCAGCAGCCCAACAGGGGAAGGGAACAATGAGCAGTTCTTC; CDR3 protein: CASSPTGEGNNEQFF
V gene: TRBV9; D gene: .; CDR3 length: 13; clone size: few; J gene: TRBJ1-3; CDR3 DNA: TGTGCCAGCAGCCCCTATACTGGAAACACCATATATTTT; CDR3 protein: CASSPYTGNTIYF
V gene: TRBV2; D gene: TRBD1; CDR3 length: 16; clone size: .; J gene: TRBJ1-1; CDR3 DNA: TGTGCCAACAGAGGGGGACAGGGAACAATGAACACTGAAGCTTTCTTT; CDR3 protein: CANRGGQGTMNTEAFF
V gene: TRBV24-1; D gene: .; CDR3 length: 12; clone size: .; J gene: TRBJ1-6; CDR3 DNA: TGTGCCACCAGGGGGAGGAGGGTACCCCTCCACTTT; CDR3 protein: CATRGRRVPLHF
V gene: TRBV19; D gene: TRBD1; CDR3 length: 15; clone size: .; J gene: TRBJ1-6; CDR3 DNA: TGTGCCAGTAGAATGGGACAGCACTATAATTCACCCCTCCACTTT; CDR3 protein: CASRMGQHYNSPLHF
V gene: TRBV7-9; D gene: .; CDR3 length: 14; clone size: .; J gene: TRBJ1-4; CDR3 DNA: TGTGCCAGCAGCTTCGGGGTATCGGCTGAAAAACTGTTTTTT; CDR3 protein: CASSFGVSAEKLFF
V gene: TRBV15; D gene: TRBD1; CDR3 length: 17; clone size: .; J gene: TRBJ1-2; CDR3 DNA: TGTGCCACCAGCACCCGACAGGGGGCCTATGCTAACTATGGCTACACCTTC; CDR3 protein: CATSTRQGAYANYGYTF
V gene: TRBV10-3; D gene: .; CDR3 length: 13; clone size: few; J gene: TRBJ1-1; CDR3 DNA: TGTGCCATCAGTGGACAAGAGAACACTGAAGCTTTCTTT; CDR3 protein: CAISGQENTEAFF
V gene: TRBV7-2; D gene: .; CDR3 length: 16; clone size: .; J gene: TRBJ2-7; CDR3 DNA: TGTGCCAGCAGCTCAGGGGTCTCCACCCTGGGCGGCGAGCAGTACTTC; CDR3 protein: CASSSGVSTLGGEQYF
V gene: TRBV24-1; D gene: TRBD1; CDR3 length: 16; clone size: .; J gene: TRBJ2-2; CDR3 DNA: TGTGCCACCAGTGACCCGGGACAGGGTAGTACCGGGGAGCTGTTTTTT; CDR3 protein: CATSDPGQGSTGELFF
V gene: TRBV3-1/TRBV3-2; D gene: TRBD1; CDR3 length: 15; clone size: .; J gene: TRBJ2-7; CDR3 DNA: TGTGCCAGCAGCCAACCGGGACAGGCTTTTTACGAGCAGTACTTC; CDR3 protein: CASSQPGQAFYEQYF
V gene: TRBV19; D gene: .; CDR3 length: 16; clone size: .; J gene: TRBJ2-7; CDR3 DNA: TGTGCCAGTAGTAGGGGGACTGAGCGACTCCTCTACGAGCAGTACTTC; CDR3 protein: CASSRGTERLLYEQYF
V gene: TRBV19; D gene: .; CDR3 length: 17; clone size: .; J gene: TRBJ1-5; CDR3 DNA: TGTGCCAGTACCATTATCACGGATGGGGCAGGGGCCCAGCCCCAGCATTTT; CDR3 protein: CASTIITDGAGAQPQHF
V gene: TRBV27; D gene: .; CDR3 length: 15; clone size: .; J gene: TRBJ1-1; CDR3 DNA: TGTGCCAGCATTTTAAACGGGAACTGGGACACTGAAGCTTTCTTT; CDR3 protein: CASILNGNWDTEAFF
V gene: TRBV27; D gene: .; CDR3 length: 14; clone size: .; J gene: TRBJ1-3; CDR3 DNA: TGTGCCAGCAGAAGGGGAGGCGAAGGAAACACCATATATTTT; CDR3 protein: CASRRGGEGNTIYF
V gene: TRBV18; D gene: TRBD1; CDR3 length: 15; clone size: .; J gene: TRBJ1-6; CDR3 DNA: TGTGCCAGCTCAGCCGGGACAGGGGAGAATTCACCCCTCCACTTT; CDR3 protein: CASSAGTGENSPLHF
V gene: TRBV9; D gene: .; CDR3 length: 14; clone size: .; J gene: TRBJ2-1; CDR3 DNA: TGTGCCAGCAGCGTAGCGGTAGCGCTGAATGAGCAGTTCTTC; CDR3 protein: CASSVAVALNEQFF